This T cell receptor (beta chain) was profiled in a study of radiation and T cells in renal cell carcinoma. Here immunoSEQ multiplex PCR was the method, and the copy in TCRdb shows in-frame clones only, minus some. The repertoire holds more than 65,000 clones, with around 86% as singletons. V was clipped by 1 base and J by 4 bases, with 5 bases between them. The CDR3 has 13 amino acids. Germline V CDR1 and CDR2: LNHNV, YYDKDF (reference sequence). Regarding time point: blood 2 weeks post-SBRT. Treatment given: 15 Gy SBRT to primary tumor, nephrectomy 4 weeks later. Sequences were derived from blood, sampled from a patient whose treatment included radiotherapy and nephrectomy. This clonotype was obtained from a woman aged 50 to 65 with renal cell carcinoma. This rearrangement joins TRBV15 to TRBJ1-5, with no clear D. The CDR3 DNA reads TGTGCCACCAGCAGAGGGGCGAATCAGCCCCAGCATTTT. Encoded protein: CATSRGANQPQHF.